The entry below gives a single TCR beta chain sequence along with its context. The entry originates in a study of blood T cell repertoires in COVID-19. With 7 bases removed from V and 5 bases from J, the gap between germline ends came to 14 bases. The CDR3 covers 13 residues. Per the original data handling: The authors estimated nucleated cell counts from reference gene primer amplification. The data were produced by immunoSEQ multiplex PCR, yet TCRdb's version contains in-frame clones alone and is incomplete. The DNA was the basis for D and trimming; V, J and clone size are from that table. The sample consists of tens of thousands of clones, around nine tenths of them appearing once.

The TCR originated in a man older than 75 with active or convalescent COVID-19. The sample was peripheral blood. The chain combines TRBV12-3 or TRBV12-4 with TRBJ1-2; the D is unclear. CDR3 coding DNA: TGTGCCAGCACTCCCGGAGCACCATATGGCTACACCTTC. Translation: CASTPGAPYGYTF.